Below are 30 T cell receptor beta chains sequenced from a single sample in a study of T cell repertoires in cytomegalovirus infection. TCRdb ran MiXCR on the reads and lists one entry per CDR3 protein. The data contain 640,000 or so distinct CDR3 sequences, roughly 33% of them singletons. Their antigens remain unidentified. Material: cultured PBMCs, obtained from culture after CMV antigen stimulation. All receptors derive from a human donor in good health (CMV status not recorded). Some clones in this sample may be carry-over from other donors' samples.

The chain employs TRBV28 and TRBJ2-7; TRBD1 agrees at 9 bases. V lost 7 bases to trimming and J lost 4 bases; unmatched junction nucleotides: 11. Germline V gene lookup returns CDR1 MDHEN and CDR2 SYDVKM. The CDR3 loop spans 15 amino acids. DNA for the CDR3: TGTGCCAGCATCGCTCCGGGACAGGGTAGTTACGAGCAGTACTTC. This sequence encodes CASIAPGQGSYEQYF. Full variable domain (remainder filled in from reference TRBV28 and TRBJ2-7): DVKVTQSSRYLVKRTGEKVFLECVQDMDHENMFWYRQDPGLGLRLIYFSYDVKMKEKGDIPEGYSVSREKKERFSLILESASTNQTSMYLCASIAPGQGSYEQYFGPGTRLTVT.

This sequence joins TRBV5-4 and TRBJ2-3; no clear D gene. This CDR3 has 14 residues. V dropped 6 bases and J dropped 4 bases, with 15 bases sitting between them. Germline CDR1 and CDR2: SGHNT and YYREEE (reference sequence). CDR3 DNA sequence: TGTGCCAGCAACCAGGCCGCAATGGCAGATACGCAGTATTTT. The encoded protein is CASNQAAMADTQYF.

This sequence joins TRBV15 and TRBJ1-5, with D perhaps TRBD1 (5 bases). V gave up 1 base and J gave up 4 bases, with 14 bases separating them. The CDR3 spans 16 residues. Germline V gives CDR1 LNHNV, CDR2 YYDKDF (reference sequence). CDR3 sequence reads: CATSRGKTVVNQPQHF. CDR3 nucleotide sequence: TGTGCCACCAGCAGAGGGAAGACAGTAGTTAATCAGCCCCAGCATTTT.

This chain links TRBV7-6 with TRBJ2-1; the match to TRBD2 covers 9 bases. J gave up 4 bases and V 2 bases, and 6 bases lay outside the gene matches. Germline V gives CDR1 SGHVS, CDR2 FNYEAQ. CDR3 length: 16 amino acids. For the CDR3, the DNA is TGTGCCAGCAGCTTAACGATTAGCGGGAGTTACAATGAGCAGTTCTTC. Its translation: CASSLTISGSYNEQFF.

This clonotype was seen a single time. The CDR3 region has the DNA TGTGCCAGTAGTATAACGGGTTGGCGGGGAGCTAACTATGGCTACACCTTC. As protein: CASSITGWRGANYGYTF. J is TRBJ1-2 and V is TRBV19; no clear D gene. Per germline, CDR1 LNHDA and CDR2 SQIVND (reference sequence). This CDR3 contains 17 residues. The V gene lost 2 bases and the J gene lost 0 bases, with 16 bases spanning the gap. The full variable domain, its missing parts supplied by reference TRBV19 and TRBJ1-2, is DGGITQSPKYLFRKEGQNVTLSCEQNLNHDAMYWYRQDPGQGLRLIYYSQIVNDFQKGDIAEGYSVSREKKESFPLTVTSAQKNPTAFYLCASSITGWRGANYGYTFGSGTRLTVV.

The table lists this clonotype with many counts. The CDR3 bases are TGTGCCAGCAGTGGGGGCACTGAAGCTTTCTTT. Translation: CASSGGTEAFF. The rearrangement uses TRBV7-6 and TRBJ1-1, with D possibly being TRBD1 (5 bases). V was pared by 6 bases and J by 4 bases, with 6 bases between. Germline V gives CDR1 SGHVS, CDR2 FNYEAQ. The CDR3 contains 11 residues.

In this sample, this clonotype turned up a few times. This rearrangement joins TRBV7-8 to TRBJ2-3; no clear D. Germline values: CDR1 SGHVS, CDR2 FQNEAQ. The CDR3 runs 13 residues. V was shortened by 1 base and J by 6 bases, with 8 bases between the two germline ends. CDR3 sequence: CASSLETRDTQYF. CDR3 coding DNA: TGTGCCAGCAGCTTAGAGACTCGGGATACGCAGTATTTT. The whole variable domain, filled in from reference TRBV7-8 and TRBJ2-3, reads GAGVSQSPRYKVAKRGQDVALRCDPISGHVSLFWYQQALGQGPEFLTYFQNEAQLDKSGLPSDRFFAERPEGSVSTLKIQRTQQEDSAVYLCASSLETRDTQYFGPGTRLTVL.

The J gene is TRBJ2-1, the V gene TRBV7-6; no firm D call. Per germline, CDR1 SGHVS and CDR2 FNYEAQ. V lost 5 bases to trimming and J lost 6 bases, with 23 bases between them. The CDR3 runs to 17 residues. DNA of the CDR3: TGTGCCAGCAGCCCCAACCGAGACTCCACGACCGGCAATGAGCAGTTCTTC. Translating it yields CASSPNRDSTTGNEQFF.

This rearrangement joins TRBV7-2 to TRBJ2-3; D uncertain. The CDR3 runs to 16 residues. Per the germline V gene, CDR1 is SGHTA and CDR2 is FQGNSA. Trimming took off 4 bases at V and 5 bases at J, with 19 bases between the two ends. The DNA of the CDR3 is TGTGCCAGCAGCTCCAATGCTCCCCTAATGGGAGATACGCAGTATTTT. Translating gives CASSSNAPLMGDTQYF.

The V and J genes are TRBV7-2 and TRBJ2-7, with a tentative D call TRBD2 (5 bases). Germline CDR1 and CDR2: SGHTA and FQGNSA. Between the trimmed V and J ends, which lost 5 bases and 0 bases, there was a span of 14 bases. The CDR3 sequence is 15 residues long. DNA for the CDR3: TGTGCCAGCAGCCTGAACCAGCGGTTCTCCTACGAGCAGTACTTC. Amino acid sequence: CASSLNQRFSYEQYF.

The chain employs TRBV11-2 and TRBJ1-3; D might be TRBD1 (5 bases). The CDR3 consists of 14 residues. Trimming took off 4 bases at V and 2 bases at J, with 9 bases between the two ends. The germline CDR1 and CDR2 sequences are SGHAT and FQNNGV. The DNA for the CDR3 is TGTGCCAGCAGCTCGACAGCCACTGGAAACACCATATATTTT. It translates to CASSSTATGNTIYF.

The rearrangement links TRBV7-2 to TRBJ2-1, with 11 bases matching TRBD2. CDR1 is SGHTA, CDR2 FQGNSA, per germline. Trimming took 0 bases from V and 7 from J; bases not matched to a gene: 8. The CDR3 has 17 amino acids. The CDR3 DNA follows: TGTGCCAGCAGCTTAGCCTCACTAGCGGGGGTGAAAAATGAGCAGTTCTTC. This sequence encodes CASSLASLAGVKNEQFF.

The chain combines TRBV4-3 with TRBJ2-7; 7 bases line up with TRBD2. Looked up from germline, CDR1 is LGHNA and CDR2 is YSLEER. J gave up 7 bases and V 0 bases, and 3 bases lay outside the gene matches. The length of the CDR3 is 13 residues. The CDR3 is CASSQDPGGEQYF. The CDR3 region has the DNA TGCGCCAGCAGCCAAGATCCCGGGGGGGAGCAGTACTTC.

Only a few counts were recorded for this clonotype. The chain has TRBV2 and TRBJ2-1, with TRBD1 identical over 8 bases. V dropped 9 bases and J dropped 6; count of bases not matched to a gene: 7. Germline V gene sequence: CDR1 SNHLY, CDR2 FYNNEI. This CDR3 has 13 amino acids. The CDR3 protein is CASPGQEVNEQFF. Here the CDR3 DNA reads TGTGCCAGTCCGGGACAGGAGGTCAATGAGCAGTTCTTC.

This clonotype was observed a handful of times. This chain uses TRBV7-9 with TRBJ2-5, with a weak D call TRBD2 (6 bases). Looked up from germline, CDR1 is SEHNR and CDR2 is FQNEAQ (reference sequence). Trimming left V 3 bases short and J 3 bases short, with 17 bases between. The CDR3 loop spans 16 amino acids. CDR3 sequence reads: CASSFGSGTGEETQYF. The DNA of the CDR3 is TGTGCCAGCAGCTTTGGTTCTGGGACGGGAGAAGAGACCCAGTACTTC.

This clonotype was seen more than once but under ten times. The DNA for the CDR3 is TGTGCCAGCAGGGGGGGGAACAGCGGGGGCCTCTACAATGAGCAGTTCTTC. The encoded protein is CASRGGNSGGLYNEQFF. V usage is TRBV2 and J usage is TRBJ2-1; TRBD2 agrees at 8 bases. This CDR3 contains 17 residues. The germline V gene encodes CDR1 SNHLY and CDR2 FYNNEI. V shed 6 bases, J shed 3 bases, and the junction held 13 bases outside the gene matches.

The chain couples TRBV28 to TRBJ2-5; TRBD2 agrees at 9 bases. The germline gives CDR1 MDHEN, CDR2 SYDVKM. CDR3 length equals 16 residues. V shed 2 bases and J 5 bases; nucleotides not matched to a gene: 9. CDR3 residues: CASSLMSGGLGETQYF. The CDR3 nucleotides are TGTGCCAGCAGTTTAATGAGCGGGGGGCTGGGGGAGACCCAGTACTTC.

This clonotype was seen only a few times. The chain links TRBV7-8 to TRBJ1-3; D gene ambiguous. The V and J ends lost 3 bases and 6 bases respectively, with 12 bases between them. This CDR3 spans 14 amino acids. Germline V CDR1 and CDR2: SGHVS, FQNEAQ. The CDR3 spells CASSFSPAPNTIYF. CDR3 nucleotides: TGTGCCAGCAGCTTTTCCCCCGCGCCAAACACCATATATTTT.

This chain joins TRBV5-1 and TRBJ2-1; no clear D. Deletions cut 0 bases from V and 0 bases from J, with 13 bases between. The length of the CDR3 is 17 residues. Germline values: CDR1 SGHRS, CDR2 YFSETQ. CDR3 coding DNA: TGCGCCAGCAGCTTGGATTTCGACCCCTACTCCTACAATGAGCAGTTCTTC. Encoded protein: CASSLDFDPYSYNEQFF.

This clonotype appeared a few times. The chain has TRBV7-6 and TRBJ2-1; perhaps D is TRBD1 or TRBD2 (5 bases each). The V end lost 5 bases, the J end lost 8 bases, and 10 bases lay between the germline ends. CDR3 length equals 12 residues. CDR1 is SGHVS and CDR2 is FNYEAQ in the germline V gene. The CDR3 spells CASSPMGDEQFF. Written as DNA, the CDR3 is TGTGCCAGCAGCCCCATGGGGGATGAGCAGTTCTTC.

This clonotype has only a few counts. CDR3 residues: CASSLGVTGATNEKLFF. The CDR3 DNA reads as TGTGCCAGCAGCTTAGGTGTGACAGGGGCTACTAATGAAAAACTGTTTTTT. V gene TRBV11-2 combines with J gene TRBJ1-4; 8 bases line up with TRBD1. Trimming took 1 base from V and 2 from J; bases not matched to a gene: 6. CDR1 is SGHAT, CDR2 FQNNGV, per germline. The CDR3 runs to 17 residues.

This clonotype was counted only a few times. V and J are TRBV6-5 and TRBJ1-6; 7 bases map to TRBD1. J lost 3 bases, V lost 2 bases, and 4 bases had no gene match. This CDR3 is 16 amino acids long. Germline CDR1 MNHEY, CDR2 SVGAGI. The DNA for the CDR3 is TGTGCCAGCAGTTACGGCAGGGGGTTCTATAATTCACCCCTCCACTTT. Its translation: CASSYGRGFYNSPLHF.

This chain joins TRBV19 and TRBJ2-1; D unclear. CDR1 and CDR2 (germline): LNHDA, SQIVND (reference sequence). The CDR3 consists of 16 residues. V was shortened by 5 bases and J by 0 bases, with 14 bases between the two germline ends. CDR3 sequence (DNA): TGTGCCAGTAGTTTTTCCTGGGGTCCCTCCTACAATGAGCAGTTCTTC. The encoded protein is CASSFSWGPSYNEQFF.

This rearrangement joins TRBV18 to TRBJ2-6; D perhaps matches TRBD1 (6 bases). The CDR3 sequence is 20 residues long. Between the trimmed V and J ends, which lost 4 bases and 3 bases, there was a span of 25 bases. CDR1 KGHSH and CDR2 LQKENI come from the germline V gene. The CDR3 nucleotides are TGTGCCAGCTCACTCCGCGCGGTCGCAGGGGAAGTCTTTGGGGCCAACGTCCTGACTTTC. Translation gives CASSLRAVAGEVFGANVLTF.

V is TRBV20-1 and J is TRBJ1-5; 7 nucleotides line up with TRBD1. Germline trimming cut 5 bases from V and 4 bases from J; bases unmatched to any gene: 8. The germline CDR1 and CDR2 sequences are DFQATT and SNEGSKA (reference sequence). CDR3 length equals 14 residues. The CDR3 bases are TGCAGTGCTGGGGGGGACAGCCAGAATCAGCCCCAGCATTTT. This translates into CSAGGDSQNQPQHF.

This sequence joins TRBV6-8 and TRBJ2-5, with 8 bases matching TRBD2. The trim removed 5 bases at V and 5 bases at J, leaving 4 bases unmatched. This CDR3 comprises 13 residues. The germline gives CDR1 MNHGY, CDR2 SAAAGT. Written as DNA, the CDR3 is TGTGCCAGCAGTGACCAGCGGGGGGAGACCCAGTACTTC. Translated, it gives CASSDQRGETQYF.

The chain has TRBV5-4 and TRBJ2-3; 8 nucleotides agree with TRBD2. CDR1 SGHNT and CDR2 YYREEE come from the germline V gene (reference sequence). With V trimmed by 3 bases and J by 4 bases, 10 bases remained unmatched. This CDR3 has 16 amino acids. Here the CDR3 reads CASSWHTAGGADTQYF. CDR3 in DNA: TGTGCCAGCAGCTGGCATACGGCGGGGGGAGCAGATACGCAGTATTTT.

This clonotype was recorded a few times. The genes are TRBV20-1 and TRBJ1-1; TRBD1 matches at 11 bases. The ends lost 6 bases at V and 5 bases at J; junction bases unmatched: 8. The germline gives CDR1 DFQATT, CDR2 SNEGSKA (reference sequence). The CDR3 has 14 amino acids. Here the CDR3 reads CSAPDRGLGTEAFF. The CDR3 DNA reads as TGCAGTGCCCCGGACAGGGGGCTTGGGACTGAAGCTTTCTTT.

The J gene is TRBJ2-7, the V gene TRBV7-2; 9 bases align to TRBD2. After removal of 4 bases from V and 5 bases from J, the junction contained 9 bases not matched to a gene. The CDR3 is made up of 15 amino acids. CDR1 is SGHTA and CDR2 is FQGNSA in the germline V gene. The DNA for the CDR3 is TGTGCCAGCAGCTCCCTAGCGGGGCATCGTGACGAGCAGTACTTC. Protein: CASSSLAGHRDEQYF.

This clonotype was found a few times. The chain recombines TRBV7-6 with TRBJ1-5; D is perhaps TRBD1 (5 bases). The ends were cut back, 1 base at V and 3 bases at J, with 10 bases in the middle. CDR3 length: 15 residues. The germline gives CDR1 SGHVS, CDR2 FNYEAQ. CDR3 sequence (DNA): TGTGCCAGCAGCTTAGGCCAGGGCACCAATCAGCCCCAGCATTTT. Its translation is CASSLGQGTNQPQHF.